This T cell receptor beta chain originates from a study of T cells in women clearing cervical HPV infection (dated by TCRdb to 2016 to 2019). A note on the overall study: The cases were roughly 23 women with histologically confirmed HPV16-related CIN3 or worse, and 2 of those women had invasive cancers. As quality controls, five blinded duplicates were added to each group, bringing the total to roughly 60 samples made up of 50 participants and about ten replicates. Cases and controls were matched on year of sample collection and on age within five years. Since HLA typing was available for only a few women, HLA type could not be ruled out as a confounder. Among cases, blood sampling occurred a median of 149 days after lesion detection, with an interquartile range of roughly 90 to 200 days. The parent cohort enrolled 10,000 to 13,000 women aged 18 or older in Guanacaste, Costa Rica, during about 1993 to 1995 and followed them for approximately 7 years. This exploratory proof-of-principle case-control study, nested within the Guanacaste HPV Natural History Study in Costa Rica, compared TCR repertoires among women with different cervical HPV16 outcomes. Blood from cases was collected at the visit where the lesion was first found, while blood from controls was collected once the infection could no longer be detected. Cases had a median age of approximately 34 years and controls had a median age of approximately 37, with no significant differences in baseline characteristics. The 20 to 25 controls were women who cleared a single incident HPV16 infection within 12 months without developing precancer or cancer. Results the study describes overall, beyond this receptor: TRBV6-7 relative abundance was lower in cases than in controls (roughly 0.12% versus 0.15%; Bonferroni P = 0.0008). Because the number of T cells in each sample was unknown, differences in richness could reflect differing T-cell content rather than repertoire biology. Cases were distinguished from controls with an estimated AUC of about 0.8 by random forest classifiers combining richness and V gene abundances. TCR repertoire richness was significantly higher in CIN3+ cases than in controls across sequencing depths, while evenness did not differ. Because of the cross-sectional design, the study could not determine whether the associations came before infection or resulted from infection, and neither effector/memory subsets nor HPV-specific T cells were isolated.

On this clone: What this receptor recognizes is not known. The read ends 3 residues shy of where the CDR3 ends; the end is completed using the germline J gene.

Every participant had a single incident cervical HPV16 infection, and women with prevalent HPV16 infections were excluded. Cervical HPV DNA was detected with MY09/MY11 PCR, and genotyping was done by dot-blot hybridization. More than 14 mL of heparinized blood were centrifuged, and the buffy coat was split into aliquots, frozen at -30 degrees C, and then kept at -80 degrees C. Genomic DNA was extracted from buffy coat specimens using QIAGEN kits. The CDR3 contains 14 residues, cysteine and phenylalanine counted. Shown are 33 bases from within the CDR3, in frame from base 1. The germline ends are 8 bases apart after V is trimmed by 5 bases and J by 0 bases. The germline V gene supplies CDR1 KGHSH and CDR2 LQKENI. Using the immunoSEQ assay, multiplex PCR amplified TCR beta CDR3 regions from an average of about 1.1 ug of genomic DNA per sample. Primer bias was corrected in the assay by using a complete synthetic TCR repertoire to establish an amplification baseline. The amplicons were sequenced on the Illumina platform. Per the original workflow: Sequence errors were corrected by clustering with frequency ratios and a modified nearest-neighbor algorithm, and the sequences were then analyzed in the immunoSEQ Analyzer using IMGT gene definitions. At each rarefaction depth, TCR richness and evenness were averaged across 20 rarefaction repeats, and samples with fewer sequences than that depth were excluded. Relative abundances of V, D and J genes were compared between groups using Wilcoxon rank sum tests, with FDR correction applied. An intraclass correlation of around 96% for TCR richness and an average of about 80% across some 69 gene segments were obtained from the blinded duplicates. The table comes from immuneACCESS by way of TCRdb, which keeps in-frame sequences with V and J called. Part of the clones is missing from these tables; in studies checked, under half for an unresolved V gene and the rest for unknown reasons. The D gene and trimming were derived from the DNA, and the V and J assignments and clone size from that table. The sample's records list around 39,000 clones. Roughly 3.5% of the sample rests with the top ten.

The sequencing input was blood buffy coat. This sequence originates from a woman aged 18 to 75 with a cervical HPV16 infection that either progressed to CIN3+ or cleared (not recorded which). The rearranged chain carries TRBV18 and TRBJ2-1; a tentative D call is TRBD1 (6 bases match). The encoded CDR3 is CASSRGSSYNEQFF. The DNA read from the CDR3 is TGTGCCAGCTCAAGGGGGAGCTCCTACAATGAG.